Presented here are 5 T cell receptor beta chains from one specimen sequenced in a study of read filtering for tumor transcriptome and immune sequencing. This library used roughly 400 ng RNA and molecular barcoded adaptors spanning alpha/delta and beta/gamma chains. TCRdb redid the calling of the reads with MiXCR, one entry per CDR3 protein. Of 15,000 to 20,000 distinct CDR3 sequences in the sample, approximately 24% are singletons; the top ten hold about 25%. Sequencing was performed on a population of CD138-negative cells sorted from bone marrow. These receptors were taken from a donor aged 40 or older with multiple myeloma.

Judged by abundance, this clonotype is medium-sized. The chain recombines TRBV28 with TRBJ2-6; no definite D call. The V end lost 3 bases, the J end lost 0 bases, and 9 bases lay between the germline ends. Germline CDR1 is MDHEN and CDR2 is SYDVKM. This CDR3 has 16 residues. CDR3 DNA sequence: TGTGCCAGCAGTTTTTTAGGAAACTCTGGGGCCAACGTCCTGACTTTC. Translating gives CASSFLGNSGANVLTF.

Comment on this clonotype: Just one base apart from a much larger clone, this may be a read error. The J gene is TRBJ2-7, the V gene TRBV7-9; 8 bases are a match to TRBD2. The CDR3 loop spans 14 amino acids. The ends lost 2 bases at V and 2 bases at J; junction bases unmatched: 2. The germline gives CDR1 SEHNR, CDR2 FQNEAQ (reference sequence). The CDR3 nucleotides are TGTGCCAGCAGCTTAATCGGGAGGGCCTACGAGCAGTACTTC. Translation: CASSLIGRAYEQYF.

In this sample, this clonotype turned up many times. The J gene is TRBJ2-3, the V gene TRBV7-9; no definite D call. Between the trimmed V and J ends, which lost 4 bases and 1 base, there was a span of 12 bases. Germline V gene data show CDR1 as SEHNR and CDR2 as FQNEAQ (reference sequence). The CDR3 contains 15 residues. CDR3 sequence reads: CASSSVPVGTDTQYF. The CDR3 DNA reads as TGTGCCAGCAGCTCCGTCCCTGTGGGCACAGATACGCAGTATTTT.

The sample holds many counts of this clonotype. The rearrangement joins TRBV7-9 to TRBJ2-1; TRBD2 aligns across 12 bases. The CDR3 loop spans 16 amino acids. In germline, CDR1 is SEHNR, CDR2 FQNEAQ (reference sequence). Trimming at V came to 1 base and at J to 7 bases, leaving 5 bases not matched to a gene. In DNA form, the CDR3 reads TGTGCCAGCAGCTTAGGCGGACTAGCGGGACTAAATGAGCAGTTCTTC. Encoded protein: CASSLGGLAGLNEQFF.

A few counts support this clonotype. The rearrangement links TRBV29-1 to TRBJ1-5; 8 bases align to TRBD1. V lost 4 bases, J lost 0 bases, and 8 bases stayed unmatched. The CDR3 runs to 16 residues. Germline lookup yields CDR1 SQVTM and CDR2 ANQGSEA. The CDR3 DNA reads TGCAGCGTTGCGGGACAGGTCGGAGATAGCAATCAGCCCCAGCATTTT. Amino acids: CSVAGQVGDSNQPQHF.